Detailed here is one T cell receptor beta chain. Original data processing: Estimation of nucleated cell counts was performed using reference gene primer amplification. Clones were read by immunoSEQ multiplex PCR, and TCRdb kept only the in-frame ones, dropping some. V, J and clone size are those of that table, while D and trimming were read from the DNA. This sample has 150,000 to 200,000 clones; more than 75% occur once, and the top ten carry approximately 6%. This CDR3 is 10 amino acids long. With 7 bases removed from V and 1 base from J, the gap between germline ends came to 4 bases. Germline lookup yields CDR1 SQVTM and CDR2 ANQGSEA. The entry originates in a study of blood T cell repertoires in COVID-19. The overall study: Both acute and convalescent COVID-19 samples were obtained from the United States, Italy and Spain.

This chain connects TRBV29-1 to TRBJ1-1; no clear D. The sequenced material came from PBMCs or T cells enriched from blood (not recorded which). The receptor's source is a man aged 35-49 years who had recovered from COVID-19. The CDR3 sequence: CSGANTEAFF. CDR3 DNA: TGCAGCGGGGCGAACACTGAAGCTTTCTTT.